What follows describes a single TCR beta chain. Its antigen is as yet unknown. The data derive from a study of beta chain features in type 1 diabetes. Whole-study context: The samples had approximately 100,000,000 sorted cells examined in all. Study-wide results and limits: Patients with type 1 diabetes carried fewer insertions and had more deletions at their VDJ junctions. A moderate, significant TCRB CDR3 shortening appeared in type 1 diabetes across four CD4+ subsets.

This CDR3 has 15 amino acids. Germline trimming cut 4 bases from V and 10 bases from J; bases unmatched to any gene: 10. From germline, CDR1 is SEHNR and CDR2 FQNEAQ (reference sequence). Purity of each sorted population was above 98%. The isolated RNA, all of it, was reverse transcribed, so expressed TCRB transcripts were what got sequenced. Roughly 3.6 million reads per sample were averaged for naive, central memory and regulatory samples. TCRdb's table, derived via immunoSEQ multiplex PCR, lists solely in-frame clones and lacks some. The sample contains some 190,000 clones, around 7.9% of which appear only once.

This rearrangement joins TRBV7-9 to TRBJ1-6; 7 bases map to TRBD1. Sequenced input: central memory CD4+ T cells from blood. The sequence came from a man aged 18 to 35 with type 1 diabetes. CDR3 amino acids: CASSSLTGRNSPLHF. CDR3 bases: TGTGCCAGCAGCTCTCTGACAGGGAGGAACTCACCCCTCCACTTT.